These T cell receptor beta chains were read from a single sample in a study of T cells in Graves' hyperthyroidism and ophthalmopathy. TCRdb analysed the multiplex PCR reads with MiXCR anew, one entry per CDR3 protein. In the table there are about 740,000 distinct CDR3 sequences, about 15% of which are singletons. Sequenced input: blood. These receptors came from a woman younger than 30 with Graves' hyperthyroidism. Both conserved end residues are part of each CDR3. A D gene is named only where the DNA matches it firmly. Clone sizes are given selectively: once, few, many, or a class where the clone is expanded.

abundance,v_gene,j_gene,d_gene,CDR3aa
many,TRBV6-1,TRBJ2-1,TRBD1,CASSKGTAPKEQFF
many,TRBV12-3/TRBV12-4,TRBJ1-5,TRBD1,CASSLNGMGQGNQPQHF
few,TRBV28,TRBJ2-5,TRBD1,CASIAGGEGAQETQYF
many,TRBV27,TRBJ2-3,.,CASSLWERSTDTQYF
.,TRBV20-1,TRBJ2-1,TRBD2,CSASPRLAGGGREQFF
.,TRBV3-1,TRBJ2-1,.,CASSQTSVGEQFF
many,TRBV28,TRBJ2-7,.,CASSLNRWGSSYEQYF
few,TRBV4-1,TRBJ2-3,.,CASSPQGTRTDTQYF
.,TRBV20-1,TRBJ1-5,.,CSAREAGQPQHF
.,TRBV5-1,TRBJ2-3,.,CASSWQGIADTQYF
many,TRBV3-1,TRBJ1-2,.,CASSQGADGYTF
many,TRBV28,TRBJ2-5,.,CASSLEGKETQYF
.,TRBV29-1,TRBJ2-6,.,CSVRRVSGANVLTF
.,TRBV25-1,TRBJ2-2,.,CASSDSLKYTGELFF
many,TRBV30,TRBJ2-2,.,CAWRVNTGELFF
few,TRBV4-1,TRBJ1-5,.,CASSLGSHSNQPQHF
few,TRBV9,TRBJ2-3,TRBD1,CASSYPRTGNTDTQYF
once,TRBV19,TRBJ2-1,TRBD2,CASSNWPSGSGSNEQFF
many,TRBV20-1,TRBJ2-5,TRBD2,CSARPGGGFRRETQYF
many,TRBV7-8,TRBJ1-2,.,CASSLEQAHYTF
many,TRBV28,TRBJ1-6,.,CASEQGTYSPLHF
many,TRBV27,TRBJ1-1,.,CASSFGSGTMNTEAFF
.,TRBV6-2/TRBV6-3,TRBJ2-5,TRBD2,CASSYSSASGEETQYF
few,TRBV7-2,TRBJ2-7,TRBD2,CASSNGLAANYEQYF
few,TRBV7-6,TRBJ2-7,TRBD2,CASSLASGRSSEQYF
many,TRBV7-8,TRBJ2-1,.,CASSLRTRGALYNEQFF
.,TRBV24-1,TRBJ2-1,.,CATSDSTGSEFF
many,TRBV12-3/TRBV12-4,TRBJ2-1,.,CASSADINSYNEQFF
many,TRBV28,TRBJ2-5,.,CASSFGVGTAELETQYF
many,TRBV18,TRBJ2-1,.,CASSPDGSGVDEQFF
.,TRBV5-6,TRBJ2-1,TRBD1,CASSSRTGGAYNEQFF
many,TRBV6-1,TRBJ2-3,TRBD1,CASRIQGALGPDTQYF
many,TRBV7-2,TRBJ2-7,.,CASSLWSSHEQYF
.,TRBV11-3,TRBJ2-7,.,CASSARRAGDEQYF
.,TRBV11-2,TRBJ2-2,.,CASSSSITGELFF
few,TRBV10-1,TRBJ2-7,.,CASSGGTKTPYEQYF
many,TRBV20-1,TRBJ2-5,TRBD2,CSASGLAGAWSQETQYF
few,TRBV20-1,TRBJ2-4,TRBD1,CSARQGAGVENIQYF
many,TRBV5-1,TRBJ2-7,.,CASSLALNYEQYF
few,TRBV20-1,TRBJ2-1,.,CSARAPPLMTYNEQFF
many,TRBV11-3,TRBJ2-7,TRBD2,CASSSSSGSTHEQYF
.,TRBV30,TRBJ1-6,.,CAWSVLRTSSYNSPLHF
many,TRBV27,TRBJ2-1,TRBD2,CASSSSGLAVLSLGEQFF
few,TRBV3-1,TRBJ1-2,.,CASSQVRGGPGYTF